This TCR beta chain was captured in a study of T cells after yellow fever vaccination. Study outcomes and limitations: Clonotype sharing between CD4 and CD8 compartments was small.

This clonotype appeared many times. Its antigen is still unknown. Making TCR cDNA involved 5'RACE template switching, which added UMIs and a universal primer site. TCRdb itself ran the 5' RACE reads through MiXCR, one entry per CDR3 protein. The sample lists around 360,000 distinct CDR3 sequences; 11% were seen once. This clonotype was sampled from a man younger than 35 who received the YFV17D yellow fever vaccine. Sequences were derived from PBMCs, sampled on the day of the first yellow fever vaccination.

CDR3 in DNA: TGCGCCAGCAGCAGAACCACGACAGGGAGAGAGACCCAGTACTTC. It is translated as CASSRTTTGRETQYF. The gene calls are TRBV5-1 and TRBJ2-5; 7 nucleotides agree with TRBD1. Germline assignment: CDR1 SGHRS and CDR2 YFSETQ. With V trimmed by 4 bases and J by 4 bases, 10 bases remained unmatched. CDR3 length equals 15 residues. The whole variable domain, filled in from reference TRBV5-1 and TRBJ2-5, reads KAGVTQTPRYLIKTRGQQVTLSCSPISGHRSVSWYQQTPGQGLQFLFEYFSETQRNKGNFPGRFSGRQFSNSRSEMNVSTLELGDSALYLCASSRTTTGRETQYFGPGTRLLVL.